A selection of T cell receptor beta chains follows, all from one sample in a study of regulatory T cells in long-lasting Graves disease. Using its own MiXCR run on the multiplex PCR reads, TCRdb lists one record per CDR3 protein. The sample has about 290,000 distinct CDR3 sequences, 20% to 25% seen once. Source: peripheral blood mononuclear cells (PBMCs), taken when the disease was refractory, from a patient treated with antithyroid drugs. The receptors were sampled from a female donor with Graves disease. CDR3s include the opening cysteine and the closing phenylalanine or tryptophan. D genes are given only for firm matches. Rows give clone size only sometimes, using once, few, many, or a class for an expanded clone.

>TRBV3-1|few|TRBJ2-7|15|TRBD2
TGTGCCAGCAGCCAAGTTGGCGGGAGTGGTTACGAGCAGTACTTC
CASSQVGGSGYEQYF
>TRBV2|many|TRBJ2-2|14|NA
TGTGCCAGCCTCTTCACGGACCTCACCGGGGAGCTGTTTTTT
CASLFTDLTGELFF
>TRBV6-2/TRBV6-3|many|TRBJ1-4|15|NA
TGTGCCAGCAGTTACTCGCATGCACGGGATGAAAAACTGTTTTTT
CASSYSHARDEKLFF
>TRBV7-2|few|TRBJ2-3|16|NA
TGTGCCAGCAGCCCTTACTCCGTTCAAGACACAGATACGCAGTATTTT
CASSPYSVQDTDTQYF
>TRBV7-8|NA|TRBJ2-7|13|NA
TGTGCCAGCCAGGACCGCGTCGGGTACGAGCAGTACTTC
CASQDRVGYEQYF
>TRBV6-1|many|TRBJ1-1|15|NA
TGTGCCAGCAGTGAACAGGGGAGTAGTGACACTGAAGCTTTCTTT
CASSEQGSSDTEAFF
>TRBV6-5|few|TRBJ2-7|14|TRBD2
TGTGCCAGCAGTTACGGGGAGCGGGGCTACGAGCAGTACTTC
CASSYGERGYEQYF
>TRBV29-1|NA|TRBJ2-2|11|NA
TGCAGCGTTTTCGACACCGGGGAGCTGTTTTTT
CSVFDTGELFF
>TRBV4-1|NA|TRBJ1-5|14|NA
TGCGCCAGCAGCCAAGAGGGCGAAGGGTGGCCCCAGCATTTT
CASSQEGEGWPQHF
>TRBV5-5|NA|TRBJ2-3|17|NA
TGTGCCAGCAGCTTCGGCGCGGTAAGACTGGGCACAGATACGCAGTATTTT
CASSFGAVRLGTDTQYF
>TRBV2|many|TRBJ1-5|17|NA
TGTGCCAGCAGTGATCGCCTGGTCCCCGAATTGAATCAGCCCCAGCATTTT
CASSDRLVPELNQPQHF
>TRBV7-2|NA|TRBJ2-5|16|TRBD2
TGTGCCAGCAGCTACCGGGGACTAGCGGGAACAGAGACCCAGTACTTC
CASSYRGLAGTETQYF
>TRBV6-2/TRBV6-3|many|TRBJ1-5|19|NA
TGTGCCAGCAGTTACGAGGACAGCCGATCCTCTCCCGGAGGTCAGCCCCAGCATTTT
CASSYEDSRSSPGGQPQHF
>TRBV11-1|many|TRBJ2-2|13|NA
TGTGCCAGCAGCGGAGCTTACACCGGGGAGCTGTTTTTT
CASSGAYTGELFF
>TRBV29-1|NA|TRBJ1-2|14|NA
TGCAGCGTCGTAATGGAGGGACGGGACTATGGCTACACCTTC
CSVVMEGRDYGYTF